This TCR beta chain derives from a study of post-analysis software for immune sequencing data (dated by TCRdb to between 2015 and 2016). With respect to the entire study: Disease courses on record covered relapsing-remitting, secondary progressive and progressive-relapsing multiple sclerosis, though some patients had no subtype annotation. A subset of samples was prepared in parallel using single-end sample barcoding, then pooled and co-amplified after Illumina adapter ligation. The patient repertoires were compared against 11 previously published healthy control repertoires obtained from donors aged about 6 to 27 years.

Libraries were prepared through PCR. Instrument used: Illumina HiSeq 2500. Unique molecular identifiers were incorporated into TCR beta cDNA libraries to reduce PCR and sequencing biases. Every 1 to 10 million input T cells yielded 500,000 or so cDNA molecules, meaning each molecule approximated one T cell. The patient libraries were prepared and sequenced with the same protocol used for the earlier healthy control dataset. Within a given batch, samples were prepared together, multiplexed and sequenced on the same HiSeq lane. The study's processing was this. Raw barcoded reads were processed with MIGEC, discarding single-read molecular identifier groups before consensus assembly and CDR3 extraction. VDJtools was used for post-analysis of the clonotype tables, and diversity was normalized by down-sampling every dataset to the size of the smallest sample. In repertoire overlap clustering, CDR3 amino acid sequences, but not nucleotide sequences, were matched to correct batch-related cross-sample contamination. TCRdb's own reprocessing of the public reads used fastp at Q25 and MiXCR and kept productive beta chains. Each entry merges the rows of one CDR3 protein and shows their most common DNA and genes. The V and J calls were not made by the authors but by TCRdb's processing. The sample yields hundreds of thousands of distinct CDR3 sequences; roughly 30% were counted once. The top ten hold more than 0.45% of the sample.

As to this clonotype: The clone's antigen remains unknown. Base qualities were left out, and no much larger clone turns up one base away.

V is cut by 7 bases and J by 0 bases, and the space between the germline ends is 17 bases. The CDR3 measures 15 amino acids from cysteine to phenylalanine. The entry retains the CDR3 DNA only, 45 bases that are in frame from base 1. CDR1 SQVTM and CDR2 ANQGSEA are derived from the germline V gene. Study-wide conclusions, independent of this receptor: The control group was slightly older than the multiple sclerosis patient group. Strong co-clustering of samples prepared in the same batch was shown by direct clustering with F measure, prompting a batch-effect correction. Compared with controls, multiple sclerosis patients had significantly lower normalized Chao1 diversity, a finding suggesting substantial peripheral T-cell clonal expansion. Significantly higher frequencies in patients than in controls were found for roughly 5 TRBV segments, including TRBV5-6, TRBV5-1 and TRBV20-1.

TCR beta repertoires were profiled from peripheral blood of under 15 young patients with multiple sclerosis to demonstrate the VDJtools post-analysis software. Multiple sclerosis patients were children and adolescents aged about 6 to 17 years. The rearranged segments are TRBV29-1 and TRBJ2-3; no D gene is confidently identified. Sequencing was carried out using blood. The TCR comes from a girl aged 5-17 years with multiple sclerosis. In nucleotides, the sequence is TGCAGCGCTACCGGTGACCCAACTAGCACAGATACGCAGTATTTT. Translated, this gives CSATGDPTSTDTQYF.